This TCR beta chain was retrieved from a study of human T cells and chemical hapten exposure. The sample's time point: healthy volunteer bleed at 2 weeks. Total RNA was isolated from whole blood that had not been fractionated. This clonotype was seen only a few times. The library tagged each cDNA molecule with unique molecular identifiers. A single record per CDR3 protein comes from TCRdb applying MiXCR to the RACE reads. The repertoire holds under 95,000 distinct CDR3 sequences, with about 8.8% as singletons. V lost 0 bases, J lost 3 bases, and 13 bases lay in between. CDR1 is DFQATT, CDR2 SNEGSKA, per germline (reference sequence). The CDR3 length is 15 residues.

The chain employs TRBV20-1 and TRBJ2-3, with a weak D call TRBD2 (6 bases). Sequenced material: whole blood. This clonotype was sampled from a female donor in good health. Some clones in this sample may be carry-over from other donors' samples. The CDR3 bases are TGCAGTGCTAGAGAAGAGCTAGCGAAAACAGATACGCAGTATTTT. It encodes CSAREELAKTDTQYF.